A single sample is the source of the 25 T cell receptor beta chains below, sequenced in a study of cytomegalovirus exposure and HLA in healthy donors. The PCR had 60 Vbeta and 13 Jbeta primers. The table came from immunoSEQ multiplex PCR; TCRdb's copy has only in-frame clones and leaves some out. The sample yields some 120,000 clones, of which the top ten take up roughly 6.6%. Sequenced material: PBMCs. These receptors were taken from a man aged 35-49 years in good health and CMV-seropositive.

The V call is TRBV20-1, the J call TRBJ2-7; D is unresolved. Germline CDR1 DFQATT, CDR2 SNEGSKA (reference sequence). The CDR3 covers 11 residues. V lost 3 bases and J lost 6, with 9 bases in between. The CDR3: CSASLAGEQYF. CDR3 DNA: TGCAGTGCTAGCTTGGCAGGCGAGCAGTACTTC.

The chain carries TRBV29-1 and TRBJ1-1; tentative D call: TRBD1 (6 bases). This CDR3 comprises 12 residues. Germline V gene lookup returns CDR1 SQVTM and CDR2 ANQGSEA. V shed 7 bases and J shed 0 bases, with 9 bases lying between them. CDR3 region: CSAGQMNTEAFF. The CDR3 nucleotides are TGCAGCGCGGGACAAATGAACACTGAAGCTTTCTTT.

The chain uses TRBV5-6 and TRBJ2-5; 8 bases match TRBD2. V lost 2 bases to trimming and J lost 2 bases; unmatched junction nucleotides: 5. The germline V gene has CDR1 SGHDT and CDR2 YYEEEE. The CDR3 is 15 residues long. CDR3 DNA: TGTGCCAGCAGCTTCCGTCTAGCGGGTCAAGAGACCCAGTACTTC. As protein: CASSFRLAGQETQYF.

Turning to this clone: The same CDR3 also results from other DNA sequences found in this sample. The rearrangement uses TRBV18 and TRBJ1-1; TRBD1 agrees at 7 bases. CDR1 and CDR2 from the germline V gene are KGHSH and LQKENI. The CDR3 is 13 amino acids. V shed 6 bases, J shed 1 base, and the junction held 2 bases outside the gene matches. CDR3 sequence reads: CASSRQGNTEAFF. CDR3 coding DNA: TGTGCCAGCTCGCGACAGGGGAACACTGAAGCTTTCTTT.

CDR3 residues: CASSLYNEQFF. CDR3 sequence (DNA): TGTGCCAGCAGCTTATACAATGAGCAGTTCTTC. The chain uses TRBV9 and TRBJ2-1; D is unresolved. This CDR3 contains 11 residues. Germline V lookup: CDR1 SGDLS, CDR2 YYNGEE. Deletions cut 4 bases from V and 4 bases from J, with 3 bases between. Variable domain in full (rest from reference TRBV9 and TRBJ2-1): DSGVTQTPKHLITATGQRVTLRCSPRSGDLSVYWYQQSLDQGLQFLIQYYNGEERAKGNILERFSAQQFPDLHSELNLSSLELGDSALYFCASSLYNEQFFGPGTRLTVL.

The chain carries TRBV28 and TRBJ2-1, with 7 bases identical to TRBD2. This CDR3 is 14 amino acids long. With 7 bases clipped from V and 2 bases from J, the junction kept 5 bases outside the gene matches. Germline V gives CDR1 MDHEN, CDR2 SYDVKM. As DNA, the CDR3 is TGTGCCAGCACCCCGGGGGGACCCTACAATGAGCAGTTCTTC. Translated, it gives CASTPGGPYNEQFF. Complete variable domain (other parts from reference TRBV28 and TRBJ2-1): DVKVTQSSRYLVKRTGEKVFLECVQDMDHENMFWYRQDPGLGLRLIYFSYDVKMKEKGDIPEGYSVSREKKERFSLILESASTNQTSMYLCASTPGGPYNEQFFGPGTRLTVL.

The chain is built from TRBV5-1 and TRBJ2-7; 15 nucleotides align to TRBD2. The germline gives CDR1 SGHRS, CDR2 YFSETQ. The V segment lost 4 bases and the J segment 5 bases; nucleotides outside the gene matches: 13. This CDR3 is 18 amino acids long. Written as DNA, the CDR3 is TGCGCCAGCAGCCTCAATTTTGGACTAGCGGGAGGGGCCCACGAGCAGTACTTC. This encodes CASSLNFGLAGGAHEQYF.

This chain joins TRBV5-6 and TRBJ2-6; TRBD2 matches at 7 bases. This CDR3 contains 17 residues. Trimming cost V 6 bases and J 0 bases; bases outside gene matches: 9. Per germline, CDR1 SGHDT and CDR2 YYEEEE. CDR3 DNA: TGTGCCAGCAACTTCCAGGGAGGGCTCTCTGGGGCCAACGTCCTGACTTTC. Amino acid sequence: CASNFQGGLSGANVLTF.

The chain recombines TRBV28 with TRBJ1-3; possibly TRBD1 for D (6 bases). Per the germline V gene, CDR1 is MDHEN and CDR2 is SYDVKM. Trimming took off 5 bases at V and 8 bases at J, with 19 bases between the two ends. The CDR3 is made up of 15 amino acids. DNA of the CDR3: TGTGCCAGCAGTGTAGGGGGTCCTGGAAGATACACCATATATTTT. Protein product: CASSVGGPGRYTIYF.

The rearrangement uses TRBV27 and TRBJ2-1; 8 nucleotides match TRBD2. There are 16 residues in the CDR3. CDR1 is MNHEY, CDR2 SMNVEV, per germline (reference sequence). V was clipped by 0 bases and J by 5 bases; unmatched bases: 6. Written as DNA, the CDR3 is TGTGCCAGCAGTTTATCGGCGGGAGGAAGGAACAATGAGCAGTTCTTC. Residues: CASSLSAGGRNNEQFF.

The rearrangement links TRBV10-3 to TRBJ1-5; the D gene is possibly TRBD1 (5 bases). V gave up 5 bases and J gave up 3 bases, with 8 bases separating them. The CDR3 has 13 residues. The germline V gene encodes CDR1 ENHRY and CDR2 SYGVKD. This CDR3 reads CAISTGSNQPQHF. DNA for the CDR3: TGTGCCATCAGTACAGGTTCCAATCAGCCCCAGCATTTT.

This sequence joins TRBV28 and TRBJ1-5; a possible D gene is TRBD1 (6 bases). The CDR3 loop spans 16 amino acids. Trimming took 3 bases from V and 2 from J, leaving 14 bases between them. Per germline, CDR1 MDHEN and CDR2 SYDVKM. In nucleotides, the CDR3 is TGTGCCAGCAGTTTTTCGGGCAGGGGCGGCAATCAGCCCCAGCATTTT. As protein: CASSFSGRGGNQPQHF.

The rearrangement joins TRBV5-4 to TRBJ2-1; TRBD1 matches at 9 bases. The CDR3 is 16 residues long. Germline V gives CDR1 SGHNT, CDR2 YYREEE (reference sequence). Trimming took 4 bases from V and 5 from J; bases not matched to a gene: 10. This CDR3 reads CASSLRPGQGNNEQFF. The CDR3, as DNA: TGTGCCAGCAGCCTGAGGCCGGGACAGGGTAACAATGAGCAGTTCTTC.

The chain joins TRBV6-5 to TRBJ1-6; a weak D match, TRBD1 (5 bases). V lost 2 bases and J 4 bases, leaving 12 bases between the germline ends. The germline V gene has CDR1 MNHEY and CDR2 SVGAGI. The CDR3 spans 16 residues. The CDR3 is CASSYMEGTYNSPLHF. The CDR3 nucleotides read TGTGCCAGCAGTTACATGGAGGGGACGTATAATTCACCCCTCCACTTT.

The V gene is TRBV2, the J gene TRBJ2-7; 8 nucleotides agree with TRBD2. The V and J ends lost 3 bases and 3 bases, in that order; junction bases with no gene match: 4. CDR3 length equals 14 residues. The germline V gene has CDR1 SNHLY and CDR2 FYNNEI. The DNA of the CDR3 is TGTGCCAGCAGTGATTTGAGCGGGAGCTACGAGCAGTACTTC. Translation: CASSDLSGSYEQYF.

The chain couples TRBV5-4 to TRBJ1-2, with 7 bases matching TRBD1. The V and J ends lost 0 bases and 3 bases, in that order; junction bases with no gene match: 8. Germline CDR1 SGHNT, CDR2 YYREEE (reference sequence). CDR3 length equals 16 residues. CDR3 amino acids: CASSLAVGTGDYGYTF. The CDR3 DNA is TGTGCCAGCAGCTTGGCCGTAGGAACAGGGGACTATGGCTACACCTTC.

This sequence joins TRBV4-1 and TRBJ2-4; no firm D call. Germline CDR1 reads MGHRA; CDR2 reads YSYEKL. There are 18 residues in the CDR3. Trimming took off 1 base at V and 0 bases at J, with 16 bases between the two ends. The CDR3 spells CASSQVFSRFLAKNIQYF. CDR3 DNA: TGCGCCAGCAGCCAAGTTTTCTCCCGGTTCCTAGCCAAAAACATTCAGTACTTC.

The chain carries TRBV27 and TRBJ2-1, with 12 positions matching TRBD2. V lost 5 bases, J lost 9 bases, and 17 bases stayed unmatched. The CDR3 is 18 amino acids. Germline CDR1 reads MNHEY; CDR2 reads SMNVEV (reference sequence). The CDR3 DNA sequence: TGTGCCAGCAGTCCGCCGTACCTACTAGCGGGAGGTACGCCTGAGCAGTTCTTC. It specifies CASSPPYLLAGGTPEQFF.

The chain is built from TRBV2 and TRBJ1-1, with D perhaps matching TRBD1 (5 bases). The germline V and J ends were trimmed by 4 bases and 4 bases, with 10 bases remaining between them. Germline V lookup: CDR1 SNHLY, CDR2 FYNNEI. This CDR3 has 13 amino acids. CDR3 nucleotide sequence: TGTGCCAGCAGTGGTCAGACAGCCACTGAAGCTTTCTTT. As protein: CASSGQTATEAFF.

The chain combines TRBV6-1 with TRBJ1-2; D is ambiguous. Looked up from germline, CDR1 is MNHNS and CDR2 is SASEGT. The V gene lost 4 bases and the J gene lost 4 bases, with 10 bases spanning the gap. CDR3 length equals 13 residues. The CDR3: CASSGEGAYGYTF. In nucleotides, the CDR3 is TGTGCCAGCAGTGGCGAGGGCGCCTATGGCTACACCTTC.

V and J are TRBV10-2 and TRBJ1-1, with TRBD1 matching 8 bases. CDR1 and CDR2 (germline): WSHSY, SAAADI. Trimming at V came to 8 bases and at J to 5 bases, leaving 13 bases not matched to a gene. The CDR3 has 15 residues. The CDR3: CASANLQGAGTEAFF. The CDR3 nucleotides read TGCGCCAGCGCCAATCTTCAGGGGGCAGGAACTGAAGCTTTCTTT.

The V call is TRBV15, the J call TRBJ1-5; TRBD1 aligns across 9 bases. The CDR3 is 18 amino acids. The V segment lost 0 bases and the J segment 0 bases; nucleotides outside the gene matches: 6. Germline V gene data show CDR1 as LNHNV and CDR2 as YYDKDF (reference sequence). The CDR3: CATSRDRTGANSNQPQHF. The CDR3 coding sequence is TGTGCCACCAGCAGAGATCGGACAGGGGCAAATAGCAATCAGCCCCAGCATTTT. Looking up the rest from reference TRBV15 and TRBJ1-5 gives the full variable domain: DAMVIQNPRYQVTQFGKPVTLSCSQTLNHNVMYWYQQKSSQAPKLLFHYYDKDFNNEADTPDNFQSRRPNTSFCFLDIRSPGLGDTAMYLCATSRDRTGANSNQPQHFGDGTRLSIL.

This sequence joins TRBV7-9 and TRBJ2-7, with 7 bases that match TRBD2. Germline V lookup: CDR1 SEHNR, CDR2 FQNEAQ (reference sequence). The CDR3 contains 16 residues. Losses at the gene ends were 5 bases for V and 3 bases for J; bases not matched to a gene: 13. As DNA, the CDR3 is TGTGCCAGCAGCGGGGTCGGGGGGAGGGACCACTACGAGCAGTACTTC. Translation: CASSGVGGRDHYEQYF.

V is TRBV6-1 and J is TRBJ1-2; 9 positions match TRBD1. The CDR3 loop spans 15 amino acids. J gave up 8 bases and V 6 bases, and 13 bases lay outside the gene matches. The V gene's germline CDR1 is MNHNS and CDR2 SASEGT. The CDR3 sequence: CASSRTGATLLGYTF. CDR3 bases: TGTGCCAGCAGCAGGACAGGGGCGACCTTACTAGGCTACACCTTC.

This sequence joins TRBV28 and TRBJ1-5; 7 nucleotides match TRBD1. Germline V CDR1 and CDR2: MDHEN, SYDVKM. V dropped 9 bases and J dropped 9; count of bases not matched to a gene: 8. The CDR3 covers 12 residues. The CDR3 loop reads CASSTGVRPQHF. The CDR3 nucleotides are TGTGCCAGTTCTACAGGGGTTCGGCCCCAGCATTTT.